Detailed here is one T cell receptor beta chain. The data belong to a study of blood T cell repertoires in COVID-19. As processed by the authors: Amplified reference gene primers provided the basis for estimating nucleated cell counts. TCRdb's copy holds only in-frame clones and misses some; the assay was immunoSEQ multiplex PCR. V and J calls and clone size are given by that table; D and trimming were obtained from the DNA. The sample lists 60,000 to 80,000 clones; approximately 90% were seen once. Trimming removed 5 bases from V and 3 bases from J, with 2 bases in between. The CDR3 spans 10 residues. CDR1 is SGHAT and CDR2 is FQNNGV in the germline V gene.

Sequenced: peripheral blood. The TCR was taken from a woman aged 55-70 years with COVID-19, enrolled during active disease. This chain links TRBV11-2 with TRBJ2-7; D remains ambiguous. The CDR3 sequence is CASSHYEQYF. CDR3 in DNA: TGTGCCAGCAGCCACTACGAGCAGTACTTC.